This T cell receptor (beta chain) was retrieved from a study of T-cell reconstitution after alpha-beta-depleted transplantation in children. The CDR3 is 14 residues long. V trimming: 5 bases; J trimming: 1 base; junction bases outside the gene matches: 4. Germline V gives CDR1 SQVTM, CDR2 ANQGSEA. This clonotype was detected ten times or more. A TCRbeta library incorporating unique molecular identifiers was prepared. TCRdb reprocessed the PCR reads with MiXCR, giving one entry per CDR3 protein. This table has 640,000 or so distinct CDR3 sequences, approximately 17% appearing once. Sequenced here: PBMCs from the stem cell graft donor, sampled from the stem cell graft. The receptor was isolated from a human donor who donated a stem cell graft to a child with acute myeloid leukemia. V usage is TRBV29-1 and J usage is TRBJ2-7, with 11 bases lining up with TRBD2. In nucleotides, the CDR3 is TGCAGCGTTACCGGGACTAGCGGTTCCTACGAGCAGTACTTC. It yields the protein CSVTGTSGSYEQYF.